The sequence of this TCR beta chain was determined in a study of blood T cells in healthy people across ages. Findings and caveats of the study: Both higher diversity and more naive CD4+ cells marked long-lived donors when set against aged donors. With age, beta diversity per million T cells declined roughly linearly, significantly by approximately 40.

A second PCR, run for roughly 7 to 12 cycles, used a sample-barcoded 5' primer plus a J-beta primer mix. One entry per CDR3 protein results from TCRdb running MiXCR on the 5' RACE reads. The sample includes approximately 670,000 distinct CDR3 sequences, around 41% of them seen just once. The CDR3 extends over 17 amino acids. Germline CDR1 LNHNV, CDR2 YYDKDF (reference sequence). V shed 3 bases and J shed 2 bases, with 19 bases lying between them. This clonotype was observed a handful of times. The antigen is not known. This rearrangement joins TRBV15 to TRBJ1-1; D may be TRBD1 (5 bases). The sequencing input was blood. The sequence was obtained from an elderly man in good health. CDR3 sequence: CATSRARGEGDNTEAFF. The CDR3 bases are TGTGCCACCAGCAGGGCCCGGGGGGAGGGTGATAACACTGAAGCTTTCTTT.